The 10 T cell receptor beta chains listed next were all sequenced from one sample in a study of shared clonotypes between healthy human individuals. Here immunoSEQ multiplex PCR was the method, and the copy in TCRdb shows in-frame clones only, minus some. This table holds around 1.4 million clones, 98% to 99% found once. Sequencing was performed on naive CD4+ T cells sorted from blood. Subset defined: CD45RA+ positively selected. These receptors were taken from a man aged 30 to 45 in good health.

This CDR3 is CASSGAGTLSTEAFF. In DNA, the CDR3 is TGTGCCAGTAGTGGGGCAGGGACGTTGAGCACTGAAGCTTTCTTT. The chain employs TRBV19 and TRBJ1-1; TRBD1 might be the D (5 bases). This CDR3 comprises 15 residues. V lost 5 bases and J 4 bases, leaving 17 bases between the germline ends. Germline V lookup: CDR1 LNHDA, CDR2 SQIVND (reference sequence).

Regarding this clone: Within the sample, other DNA sequences also encode this same CDR3. The chain is built from TRBV28 and TRBJ1-4, with D perhaps matching TRBD1 (5 bases). This CDR3 has 15 amino acids. Germline CDR1 reads MDHEN; CDR2 reads SYDVKM. Between the trimmed V and J ends, which lost 8 bases and 0 bases, there was a span of 13 bases. In DNA form, the CDR3 reads TGTGCCAGCTCAACCCAAGGGGCAACTAATGAAAAACTGTTTTTT. Its protein product is CASSTQGATNEKLFF.

This clone is a singleton in its sample. Other DNA sequences of this sample code for an identical CDR3. The V call is TRBV9, the J call TRBJ2-3, with a tentative D call TRBD1 (6 bases). Trimming took 4 bases from V and 6 from J, leaving 9 bases between them. Germline V gives CDR1 SGDLS, CDR2 YYNGEE. This CDR3 has 12 residues. The CDR3 bases are TGTGCCAGCAGCCCCCAGGGGGATACGCAGTATTTT. Protein: CASSPQGDTQYF.

This chain uses TRBV27 with TRBJ2-7; D remains unclear. The CDR3 contains 14 residues. V dropped 5 bases and J dropped 7 bases, with 18 bases sitting between them. Germline CDR1 is MNHEY and CDR2 is SMNVEV (reference sequence). The CDR3 region has the DNA TGTGCCAGCAGTCCACGGGCTCCCCTGAAGGAGCAGTACTTC. Amino acids: CASSPRAPLKEQYF.

This clone was picked up one time. The chain uses TRBV5-1 and TRBJ2-7, with 9 bases fitting TRBD2. The CDR3 loop spans 16 amino acids. The J segment lost 0 bases and the V segment lost 4 bases, leaving 8 bases of the junction unmatched. The germline V gene encodes CDR1 SGHRS and CDR2 YFSETQ. DNA for the CDR3: TGCGCCAGCAGCCAGATCCTAGCGGGGAGCTCCTACGAGCAGTACTTC. Translation: CASSQILAGSSYEQYF.

The V gene is TRBV29-1, the J gene TRBJ1-5; D might be TRBD1 (5 bases). CDR3 length: 13 residues. Trimming removed 6 bases from V and 6 bases from J, with 15 bases in between. Germline assignment: CDR1 SQVTM and CDR2 ANQGSEA. CDR3 in amino acids: CSVTRDPGQPQHF. In DNA form, the CDR3 reads TGCAGCGTCACCCGGGACCCAGGTCAGCCCCAGCATTTT.

This clone was seen only once. The sample contains more than one DNA sequence encoding this CDR3. The genes are TRBV18 and TRBJ1-4, with D unresolved. Germline V gives CDR1 KGHSH, CDR2 LQKENI. Trimming pared 2 bases from V and 4 bases from J, leaving 5 bases between. This CDR3 is built from 13 residues. The CDR3 loop reads CASSPGDNEKLFF. CDR3 coding DNA: TGTGCCAGCTCACCAGGGGATAATGAAAAACTGTTTTTT.

As for this clone: Other nucleotide sequences from this sample produce the same CDR3. This chain connects TRBV7-2 to TRBJ2-1, with 12 bases aligning to TRBD2. Germline CDR1 is SGHTA and CDR2 is FQGNSA. The CDR3 spans 15 residues. The V segment lost 3 bases and the J segment 7 bases; nucleotides outside the gene matches: 4. The DNA of the CDR3 is TGTGCCAGCAGCTTGGGACTAGCGGGTGTGAATGAGCAGTTCTTC. Protein sequence: CASSLGLAGVNEQFF.

V usage is TRBV18 and J usage is TRBJ2-1; the match to TRBD2 covers 12 bases. This CDR3 is built from 16 residues. V trimming: 3 bases; J trimming: 7 bases; junction bases outside the gene matches: 7. Germline CDR1 KGHSH, CDR2 LQKENI. The CDR3 nucleotides read TGTGCCAGCTCACCCTCTACTAGCGGGAGGTTTAATGAGCAGTTCTTC. Its translation is CASSPSTSGRFNEQFF.

A note on this clone: Within the sample, other DNA sequences also encode this same CDR3. This chain connects TRBV19 to TRBJ2-3; D unresolved. The CDR3 totals 13 residues. Germline V CDR1 and CDR2: LNHDA, SQIVND (reference sequence). V shed 3 bases and J shed 3 bases, with 7 bases lying between them. The CDR3 region has the DNA TGTGCCAGTAGTATTGTGGGAACAGATACGCAGTATTTT. This sequence encodes CASSIVGTDTQYF.